This T cell receptor (beta chain) is from a study of T-cell memory formation after mild COVID-19 (TCRdb year 2021). As for the study more broadly: Most TCR sequence clusters were specific to one of the two donors. In a couple of donors, T-cell clones that expanded and contracted after mild COVID-19 were followed by sequencing TCRalpha and TCRbeta repertoires longitudinally. The cohort was made up of two young adult volunteers, one female and one male, who were previously healthy.

Overall study results and their limits: Balanced CD4/CD8 phenotypes were observed for clones contracting from day 15 to 85, whereas a bias towards CD4+ was observed for a second wave of clones expanding from day 15 to 37. The detection of some responding clones in pre-infection memory suggests that pre-existing cross-reactive memory T cells joined the SARS-CoV-2 response. Only a couple of mild cases were covered by the study, and larger cohorts that include severe cases with pre-infection samples were considered necessary. SARS-CoV-2 specificity of the second-wave clones peaking on day 37 was not confirmed. Contracting CD4+ clones appeared mostly in the CM and EM memory subsets, whereas CD8+ clones were enriched in EMRA.

Data came from an Illumina NovaSeq 6000. TCRalpha and TCRbeta cDNA libraries were constructed by 5'RACE with constant-segment primers, with sample barcodes and unique molecular identifiers being introduced. Trizol reagent was used to extract RNA from every sample. The libraries were amplified in two PCR steps, and the second step added a second sample barcode and Illumina TruSeq adapters. Sequencing of libraries was performed on an Illumina NovaSeq with 2 x 150 bp paired-end reads. The paper's processing steps were these. With migec v1.2.7, reads were demultiplexed and then collapsed into UMI-guided consensus sequences. With mixcr v2.1.11, UMI consensuses were aligned to TRA and TRB V and J templates and assembled into clonotypes. A clonotype was counted as expanded or contracted only when both edgeR and NoisET called the clonotype significant, with the noise models trained on biological replicates. edgeR calls used a false discovery rate-adjusted p below 0.01 and a log2 fold-change threshold of 1. As an exploratory analysis of dynamics, max-normalized trajectories of the 1000 most abundant clonotypes were examined with PCA combined with hierarchical clustering. Each responding clone was given a CD4 or CD8 phenotype based on the CD4+ and CD8+ repertoires, which had been sequenced separately. TCRdb reanalyzed the raw reads on its own, using fastp at Q25 for trimming and MiXCR for clone calling, and kept in-frame beta chains. Identical CDR3 proteins give one entry, which carries the most common genes and DNA. The V and J calls come from TCRdb's annotation, not from the publication. The sample table lists approximately 150,000 distinct CDR3 sequences, under 15% of them with a count of one. The ten largest clones add up to roughly 3.4% of the sample.

Ficoll-Paque density gradient centrifugation was the method used to isolate PBMCs. Comments on this clonotype: Its cognate antigen has yet to be identified. Base quality data are lacking; no much larger clone is found one base away.

Trimming accounts for 8 bases at V and 5 bases at J, while the number of junction bases matched to no gene is 7. The CDR1 and CDR2 encoded by the germline V gene are MNHEY and SVGAGI. The cysteine opens and the phenylalanine closes a CDR3 of 13 amino acids. This entry keeps only the CDR3 DNA: 39 bases, framed from base 1. The sequence was obtained from a man younger than 35 who had mild COVID-19 (a few samples of this study predate the infection). The sample titles of this study are shuffled in the database, so cell type and time point are left out; the donor was told from shared clones. The source material was PBMCs or a T cell subset sorted from them (not recorded which). The sequence is built from TRBV6-5 and TRBJ2-5; TRBD2 matches 8 bases in the middle. The CDR3 protein: CASGRGAWETQYF. The DNA sequence is as follows: TGTGCCAGCGGGCGGGGGGCTTGGGAGACCCAGTACTTC.